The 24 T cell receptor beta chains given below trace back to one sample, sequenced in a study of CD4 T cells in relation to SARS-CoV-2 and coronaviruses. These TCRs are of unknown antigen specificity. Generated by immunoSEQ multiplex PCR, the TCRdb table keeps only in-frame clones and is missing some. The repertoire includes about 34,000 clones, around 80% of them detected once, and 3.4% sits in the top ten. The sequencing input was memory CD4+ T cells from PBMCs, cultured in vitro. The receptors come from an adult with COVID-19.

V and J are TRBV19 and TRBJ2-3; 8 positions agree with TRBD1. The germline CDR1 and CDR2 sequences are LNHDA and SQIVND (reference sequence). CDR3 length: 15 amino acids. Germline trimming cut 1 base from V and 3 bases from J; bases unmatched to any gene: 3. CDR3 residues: CASSIGNRGTDTQYF. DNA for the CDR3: TGTGCCAGTAGTATAGGAAACAGGGGGACAGATACGCAGTATTTT.

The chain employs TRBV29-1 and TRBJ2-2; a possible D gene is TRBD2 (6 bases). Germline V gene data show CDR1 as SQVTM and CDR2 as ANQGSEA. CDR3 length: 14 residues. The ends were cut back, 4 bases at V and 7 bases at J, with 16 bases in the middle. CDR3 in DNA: TGCAGCGTTGGTACGGGACTGTGGGGCGGGGAGCTGTTTTTT. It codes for CSVGTGLWGGELFF.

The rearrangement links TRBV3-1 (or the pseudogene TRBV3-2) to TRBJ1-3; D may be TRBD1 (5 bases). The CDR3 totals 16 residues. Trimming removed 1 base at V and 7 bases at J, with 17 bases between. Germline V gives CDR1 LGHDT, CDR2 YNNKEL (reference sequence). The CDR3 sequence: CASSQGVTDLRNTIYF. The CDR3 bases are TGTGCCAGCAGCCAAGGAGTGACAGATCTGAGGAACACCATATATTTT.

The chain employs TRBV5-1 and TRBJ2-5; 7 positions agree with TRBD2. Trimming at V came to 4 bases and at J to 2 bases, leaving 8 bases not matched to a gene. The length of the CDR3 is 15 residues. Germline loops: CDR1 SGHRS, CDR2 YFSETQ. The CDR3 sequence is CASSVSPSGQETQYF. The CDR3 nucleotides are TGCGCCAGCAGCGTATCCCCTAGCGGTCAAGAGACCCAGTACTTC. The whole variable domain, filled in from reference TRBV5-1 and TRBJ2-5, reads KAGVTQTPRYLIKTRGQQVTLSCSPISGHRSVSWYQQTPGQGLQFLFEYFSETQRNKGNFPGRFSGRQFSNSRSEMNVSTLELGDSALYLCASSVSPSGQETQYFGPGTRLLVL.

The CDR3, as DNA: TGTGCCAGCAGAGTCAACTTCCCCAATCAGCCCCAGCATTTT. Its translation is CASRVNFPNQPQHF. The rearrangement uses TRBV2 and TRBJ1-5, with D hard to call. The germline gives CDR1 SNHLY, CDR2 FYNNEI. V was clipped by 6 bases and J by 3 bases, with 12 bases between them. The CDR3 has 14 residues. The full variable domain, with the rest looked up from reference TRBV2 and TRBJ1-5, is EPEVTQTPSHQVTQMGQEVILRCVPISNHLYFYWYRQILGQKVEFLVSFYNNEISEKSEIFDDQFSVERPDGSNFTLKIRSTKLEDSAMYFCASRVNFPNQPQHFGDGTRLSIL.

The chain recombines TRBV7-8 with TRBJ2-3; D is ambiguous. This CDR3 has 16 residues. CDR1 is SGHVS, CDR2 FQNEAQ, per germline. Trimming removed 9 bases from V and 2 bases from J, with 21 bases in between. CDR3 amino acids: CASTKDLRIFTDTQYF. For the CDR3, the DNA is TGTGCCAGTACAAAGGATCTTCGGATATTCACAGATACGCAGTATTTT.

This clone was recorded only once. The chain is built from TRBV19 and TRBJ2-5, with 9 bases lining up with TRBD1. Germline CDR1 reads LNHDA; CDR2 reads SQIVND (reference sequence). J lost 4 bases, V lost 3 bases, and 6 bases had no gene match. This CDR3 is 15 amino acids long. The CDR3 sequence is CASSMWGTGPETQYF. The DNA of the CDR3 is TGTGCCAGTAGTATGTGGGGGACAGGGCCAGAGACCCAGTACTTC. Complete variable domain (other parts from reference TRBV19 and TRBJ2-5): DGGITQSPKYLFRKEGQNVTLSCEQNLNHDAMYWYRQDPGQGLRLIYYSQIVNDFQKGDIAEGYSVSREKKESFPLTVTSAQKNPTAFYLCASSMWGTGPETQYFGPGTRLLVL.

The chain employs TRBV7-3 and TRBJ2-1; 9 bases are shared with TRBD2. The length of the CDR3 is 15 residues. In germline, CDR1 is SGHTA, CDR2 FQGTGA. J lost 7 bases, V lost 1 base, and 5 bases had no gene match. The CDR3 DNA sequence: TGTGCCAGCAGCTTAAATAGCGGGAGATATAATGAGCAGTTCTTC. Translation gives CASSLNSGRYNEQFF.

The CDR3 DNA reads TGTGCCAGCTCACCAACCCTTGAGGAACTTTCCTACGAGCAGTACTTC. Amino acid sequence: CASSPTLEELSYEQYF. The rearrangement uses TRBV18 and TRBJ2-7; D gene uncertain. The V end was cut by 2 bases, the J end by 1 base, with 15 bases between. The germline gives CDR1 KGHSH, CDR2 LQKENI. The CDR3 sequence is 16 residues long.

The CDR3 sequence is CASSSGLAGAGTQYF. The CDR3 DNA reads TGCGCCAGCAGCTCTGGACTAGCGGGAGCGGGGACCCAGTACTTC. This rearrangement joins TRBV5-1 to TRBJ2-5, with 13 bases matching TRBD2. Germline V lookup: CDR1 SGHRS, CDR2 YFSETQ. The CDR3 is 15 residues long. Losses at the gene ends were 3 bases for V and 7 bases for J; bases not matched to a gene: 6.

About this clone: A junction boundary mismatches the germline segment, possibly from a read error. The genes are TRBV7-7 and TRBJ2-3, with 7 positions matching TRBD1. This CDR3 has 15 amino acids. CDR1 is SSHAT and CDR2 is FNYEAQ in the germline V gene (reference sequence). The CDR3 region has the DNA TGTGCTAGCAGCTCCGGGGACAGCAGAGGGAATACGCAGTATTTT. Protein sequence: CASSSGDSRGNTQYF. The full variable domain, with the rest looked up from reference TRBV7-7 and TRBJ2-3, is GAGVSQSPRYKVTKRGQDVTLRCDPISSHATLYWYQQALGQGPEFLTYFNYEAQPDKSGLPSDRFSAERPEGSISTLTIQRTEQRDSAMYRCASSSGDSRGNTQYFGPGTRLTVL.

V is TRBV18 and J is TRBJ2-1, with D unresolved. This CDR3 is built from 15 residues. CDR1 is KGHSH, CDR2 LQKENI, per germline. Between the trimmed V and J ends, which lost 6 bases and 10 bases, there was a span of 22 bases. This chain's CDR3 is CASSPAGRISQEQFF. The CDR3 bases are TGTGCCAGCTCGCCGGCTGGACGGATCAGCCAAGAGCAGTTCTTC. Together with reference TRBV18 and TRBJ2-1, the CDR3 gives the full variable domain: NAGVMQNPRHLVRRRGQEARLRCSPMKGHSHVYWYRQLPEEGLKFMVYLQKENIIDESGMPKERFSAEFPKEGPSILRIQQVVRGDSAAYFCASSPAGRISQEQFFGPGTRLTVL.

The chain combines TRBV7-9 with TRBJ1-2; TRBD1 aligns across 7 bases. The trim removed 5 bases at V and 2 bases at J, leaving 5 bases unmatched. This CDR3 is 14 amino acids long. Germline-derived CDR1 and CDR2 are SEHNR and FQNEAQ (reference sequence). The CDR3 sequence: CASSRQGPNYGYTF. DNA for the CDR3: TGTGCCAGCAGCAGACAGGGCCCCAACTATGGCTACACCTTC.

CDR3 loop: CATSDSQGPYYQPQHF. The CDR3 DNA reads as TGTGCCACCAGTGATTCGCAGGGTCCCTATTATCAGCCCCAGCATTTT. The rearrangement joins TRBV24-1 to TRBJ1-5; perhaps TRBD1 as D (5 bases). Germline V gives CDR1 KGHDR, CDR2 SFDVKD. CDR3 size: 16 residues. V lost 2 bases to trimming and J lost 5 bases, with 15 bases between them.

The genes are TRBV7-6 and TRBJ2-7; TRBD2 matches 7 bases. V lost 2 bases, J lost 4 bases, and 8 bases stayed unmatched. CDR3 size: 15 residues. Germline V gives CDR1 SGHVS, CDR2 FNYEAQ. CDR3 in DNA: TGTGCCAGCAGCTTAAGTAACACGGGAGGATACGAGCAGTACTTC. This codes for CASSLSNTGGYEQYF.

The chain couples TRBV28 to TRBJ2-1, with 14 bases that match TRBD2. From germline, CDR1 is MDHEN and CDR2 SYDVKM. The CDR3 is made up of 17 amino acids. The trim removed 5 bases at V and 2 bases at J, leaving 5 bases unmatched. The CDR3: CASSPTGLAGAYNEQFF. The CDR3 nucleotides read TGTGCCAGCAGTCCCACGGGACTAGCGGGAGCCTACAATGAGCAGTTCTTC.

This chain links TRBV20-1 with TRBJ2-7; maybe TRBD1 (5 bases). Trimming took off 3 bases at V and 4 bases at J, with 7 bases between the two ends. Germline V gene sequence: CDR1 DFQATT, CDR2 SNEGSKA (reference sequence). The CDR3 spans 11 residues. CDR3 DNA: TGCAGTGCTAGGGCAGGGTACGAGCAGTACTTC. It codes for CSARAGYEQYF.

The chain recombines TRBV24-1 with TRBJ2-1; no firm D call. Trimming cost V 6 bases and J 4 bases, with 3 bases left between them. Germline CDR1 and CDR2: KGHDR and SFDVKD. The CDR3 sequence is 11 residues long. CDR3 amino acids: CATSRYNEQFF. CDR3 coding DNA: TGTGCCACCAGTAGGTACAATGAGCAGTTCTTC.

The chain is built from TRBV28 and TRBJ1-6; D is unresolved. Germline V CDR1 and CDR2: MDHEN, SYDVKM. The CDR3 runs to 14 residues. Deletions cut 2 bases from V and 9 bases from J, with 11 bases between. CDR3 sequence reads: CASSLIGEVSPLHF. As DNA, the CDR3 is TGTGCCAGCAGTTTAATCGGGGAGGTTTCACCCCTCCACTTT. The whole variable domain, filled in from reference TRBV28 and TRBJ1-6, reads DVKVTQSSRYLVKRTGEKVFLECVQDMDHENMFWYRQDPGLGLRLIYFSYDVKMKEKGDIPEGYSVSREKKERFSLILESASTNQTSMYLCASSLIGEVSPLHFGNGTRLTVT.

This chain's CDR3 is CAWSALSLAGSYNEQFF. For the CDR3, the DNA is TGTGCCTGGAGTGCCTTGAGTCTAGCGGGCTCCTACAATGAGCAGTTCTTC. This chain links TRBV30 with TRBJ2-1; 8 bases fit TRBD2. V lost 1 base to trimming and J lost 0 bases; unmatched junction nucleotides: 8. Germline V lookup: CDR1 GTSNPN, CDR2 SVGIG (reference sequence). The CDR3 totals 17 residues.

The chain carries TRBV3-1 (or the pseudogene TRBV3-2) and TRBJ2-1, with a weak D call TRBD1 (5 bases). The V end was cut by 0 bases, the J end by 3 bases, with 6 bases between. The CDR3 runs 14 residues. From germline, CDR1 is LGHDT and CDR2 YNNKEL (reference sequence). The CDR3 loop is CASSQDRGYNEQFF. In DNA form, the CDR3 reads TGTGCCAGCAGCCAAGATAGGGGCTACAATGAGCAGTTCTTC.

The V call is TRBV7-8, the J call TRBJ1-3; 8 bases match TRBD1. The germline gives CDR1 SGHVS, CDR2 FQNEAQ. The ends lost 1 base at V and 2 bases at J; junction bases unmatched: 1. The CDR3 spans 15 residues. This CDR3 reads CASSLGTGTGNTIYF. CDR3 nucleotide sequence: TGTGCCAGCAGCTTAGGGACAGGGACTGGAAACACCATATATTTT.

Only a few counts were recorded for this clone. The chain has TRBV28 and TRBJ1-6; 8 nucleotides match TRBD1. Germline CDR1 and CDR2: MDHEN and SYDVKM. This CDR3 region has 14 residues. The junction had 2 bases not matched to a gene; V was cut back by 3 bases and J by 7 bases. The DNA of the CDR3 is TGTGCCAGCAGTTTGGACAGGGTGAATTCACCCCTCCACTTT. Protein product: CASSLDRVNSPLHF.

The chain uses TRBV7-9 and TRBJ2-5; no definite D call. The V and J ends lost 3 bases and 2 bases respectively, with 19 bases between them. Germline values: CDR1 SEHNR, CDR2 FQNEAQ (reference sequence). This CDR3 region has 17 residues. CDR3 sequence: CASSFSSALPRQETQYF. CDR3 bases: TGTGCCAGCAGCTTTTCTTCAGCTCTTCCGCGGCAAGAGACCCAGTACTTC.